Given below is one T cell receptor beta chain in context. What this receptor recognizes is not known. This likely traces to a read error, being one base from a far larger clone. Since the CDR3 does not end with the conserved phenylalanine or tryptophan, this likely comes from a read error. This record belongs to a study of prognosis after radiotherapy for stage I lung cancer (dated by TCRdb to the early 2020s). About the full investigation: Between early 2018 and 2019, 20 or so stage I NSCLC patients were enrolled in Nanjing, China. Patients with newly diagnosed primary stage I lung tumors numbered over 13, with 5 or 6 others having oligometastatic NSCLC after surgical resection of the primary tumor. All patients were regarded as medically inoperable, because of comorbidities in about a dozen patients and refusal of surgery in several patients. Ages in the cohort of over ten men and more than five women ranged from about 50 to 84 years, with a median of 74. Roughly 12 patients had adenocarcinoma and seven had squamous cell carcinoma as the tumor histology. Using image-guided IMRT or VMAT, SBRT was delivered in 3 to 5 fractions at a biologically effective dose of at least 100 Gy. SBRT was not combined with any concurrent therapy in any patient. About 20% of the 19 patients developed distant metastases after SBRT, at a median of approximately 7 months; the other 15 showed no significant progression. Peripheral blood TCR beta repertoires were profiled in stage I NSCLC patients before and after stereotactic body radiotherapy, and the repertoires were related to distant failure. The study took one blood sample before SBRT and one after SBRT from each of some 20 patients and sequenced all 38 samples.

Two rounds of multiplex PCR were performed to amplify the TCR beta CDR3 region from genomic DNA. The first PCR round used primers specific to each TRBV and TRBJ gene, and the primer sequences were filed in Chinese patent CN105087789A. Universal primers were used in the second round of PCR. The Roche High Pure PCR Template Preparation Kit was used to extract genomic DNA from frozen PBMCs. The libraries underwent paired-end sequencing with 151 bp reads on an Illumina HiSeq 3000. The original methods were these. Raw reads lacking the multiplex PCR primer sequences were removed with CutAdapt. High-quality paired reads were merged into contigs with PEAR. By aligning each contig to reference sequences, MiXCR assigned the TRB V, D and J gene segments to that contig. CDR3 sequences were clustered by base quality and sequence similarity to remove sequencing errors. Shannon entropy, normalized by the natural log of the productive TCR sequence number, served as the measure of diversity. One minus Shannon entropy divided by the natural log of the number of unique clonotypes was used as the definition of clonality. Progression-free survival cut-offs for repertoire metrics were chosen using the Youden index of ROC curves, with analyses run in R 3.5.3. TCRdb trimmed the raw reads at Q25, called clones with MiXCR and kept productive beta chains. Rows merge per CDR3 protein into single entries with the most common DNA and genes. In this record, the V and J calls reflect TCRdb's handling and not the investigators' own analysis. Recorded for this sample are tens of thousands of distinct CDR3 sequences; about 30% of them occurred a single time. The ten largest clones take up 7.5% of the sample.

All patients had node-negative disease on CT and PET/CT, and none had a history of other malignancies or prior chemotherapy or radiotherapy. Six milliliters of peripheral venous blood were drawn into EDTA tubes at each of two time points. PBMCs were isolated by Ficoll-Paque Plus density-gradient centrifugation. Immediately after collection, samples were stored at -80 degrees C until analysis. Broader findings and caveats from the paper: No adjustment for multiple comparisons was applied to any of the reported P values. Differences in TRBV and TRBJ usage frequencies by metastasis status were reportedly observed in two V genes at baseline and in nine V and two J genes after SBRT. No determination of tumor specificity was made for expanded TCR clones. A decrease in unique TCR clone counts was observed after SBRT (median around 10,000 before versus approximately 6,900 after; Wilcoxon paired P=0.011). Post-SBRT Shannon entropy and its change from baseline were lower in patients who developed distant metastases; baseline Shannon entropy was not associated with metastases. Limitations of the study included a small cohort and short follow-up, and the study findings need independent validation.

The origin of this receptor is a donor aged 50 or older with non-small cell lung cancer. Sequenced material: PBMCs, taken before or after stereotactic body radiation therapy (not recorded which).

The CDR3 sequence is CASSRTNTEAFL. The DNA sequence is as follows: TGTGCCAGCAGTAGGACGAACACTGAAGCTTTCTTA. This receptor chain uses TRBV6-2 or TRBV6-3 and TRBJ1-1, with no confident D gene call. V lost 5 bases and J lost 1 base; the stretch between them is 5 bases long. 12 amino acids form the CDR3, both terminal residues included. Left in the record is the CDR3 DNA by itself, 36 bases read in frame from the first base. According to the germline V gene, CDR1 reads MNHEY and CDR2 reads SVGEGT.